This is a list of T cell receptor beta chains from one sample in a study of pediatric ulcerative colitis. The method was immunoSEQ multiplex PCR; TCRdb's version includes in-frame clones alone and lacks a portion of them. The sample lists more than 40,000 clones; about 78% were seen once. The sequencing sample was made of gut tissue. Every receptor here comes from a girl aged 10 to 17 with moderate ulcerative colitis. The CDR3 runs from the conserved cysteine through the conserved F or W. A D gene is named only where the DNA matches it firmly. Some rows mark clone size as missing; the rest say once, few, many or name a class of expanded clone.

CDR3nt | CDR3aa | d_gene | j_gene | len | abundance | v_gene
TGTGCCAGCAGCCGACCGAGCTCTGGGGCCAACGTCCTGACTTTC | CASSRPSSGANVLTF | NA | TRBJ2-6 | 15 | few | TRBV7-9
TGCGCCAGCAGCTTATCCGGGACTAGAGGGGAGACCCAGTACTTC | CASSLSGTRGETQYF | TRBD2 | TRBJ2-5 | 15 | few | TRBV5-1
TGTGCCAGCAGCTTAACGGGGGGCCCTAATGAAAAACTGTTTTTT | CASSLTGGPNEKLFF | NA | TRBJ1-4 | 15 | NA | TRBV13
TGTGCCAGCAGGGTGGGCCTCTCCTACGAGCAGTACTTC | CASRVGLSYEQYF | NA | TRBJ2-7 | 13 | few | TRBV27
TGTGCCAGCAGTTACGCAGGGAGGGGTCAGCCCCAGCATTTT | CASSYAGRGQPQHF | NA | TRBJ1-5 | 14 | few | TRBV6-5
TGTGCCTGGAGCAGCGGACTGATCAATCAGCCCCAGCATTTT | CAWSSGLINQPQHF | NA | TRBJ1-5 | 14 | once | TRBV30
TGTGCCAGCATTTGCGCTATCGCCAAAAACATTCAGTACTTC | CASICAIAKNIQYF | NA | TRBJ2-4 | 14 | NA | TRBV6-7
TGTGCCAGCAGCCCCCAAGGATTCGGCAGCGTTTCACCCCTCCACTTT | CASSPQGFGSVSPLHF | NA | TRBJ1-6 | 16 | NA | TRBV27
TGTGCCAGCAGCCCCGAGACGGGACAGATAACCTCCGAGCAGTACTTC | CASSPETGQITSEQYF | TRBD1 | TRBJ2-7 | 16 | NA | TRBV5-4
TGTGCCAGCAGGGACGGACTAGCGGCCTACAATGAGCAGTTCTTC | CASRDGLAAYNEQFF | TRBD2 | TRBJ2-1 | 15 | once | TRBV2
TGTGCCAGCAGTTTGAAGTTGGGACTAGAAGCTTTCTTT | CASSLKLGLEAFF | NA | TRBJ1-1 | 13 | NA | TRBV28
TGCGCCAGCAGCCAAGACGCCCGGGAGTTGTGGGAGACCCAGTACTTC | CASSQDARELWETQYF | NA | TRBJ2-5 | 16 | NA | TRBV4-1
TGTGCCACCAGCAGAGATCGGCTTGTGAACACTGAAGCTTTCTTT | CATSRDRLVNTEAFF | NA | TRBJ1-1 | 15 | few | TRBV15
TGTGCCAGCAGCTTGGGGGCATCTTCGGTATACGAGCAGTACTTC | CASSLGASSVYEQYF | NA | TRBJ2-7 | 15 | NA | TRBV5-4
TGTGCCAGTAACGACAGGGGCCACGACGAGCAGTACTTC | CASNDRGHDEQYF | TRBD1 | TRBJ2-7 | 13 | NA | TRBV19
TGTGCCACCAGCAGAGATCCCGGGGGAAGGGAGACCCAGTACTTC | CATSRDPGGRETQYF | NA | TRBJ2-5 | 15 | NA | TRBV15
TGTGCCAGCAGCTTAGATAAGTACGAGCAGTACTTC | CASSLDKYEQYF | NA | TRBJ2-7 | 12 | few | TRBV11-2
TGTGCCAGCAGCCGACTCAGCCTAGCTACCTACAATGAGCAGTTCTTC | CASSRLSLATYNEQFF | NA | TRBJ2-1 | 16 | NA | TRBV5-4
TGTGCCAGCGTGGAGGACAGGATCTACGAGCAGTACTTC | CASVEDRIYEQYF | TRBD1 | TRBJ2-7 | 13 | NA | TRBV6-1
TGTGCCAGCAGTGCACCGGGACAGAGGTCAGGGGCTTTCTTT | CASSAPGQRSGAFF | TRBD1 | TRBJ1-1 | 14 | NA | TRBV6-1
TGTGCCTGGACAGGGGATGATCAGCCCCAGCATTTT | CAWTGDDQPQHF | NA | TRBJ1-5 | 12 | few | TRBV30
TGTGCCAGCAGTGTCGACAGGGATAATCAGCCCCAGCATTTT | CASSVDRDNQPQHF | TRBD1 | TRBJ1-5 | 14 | NA | TRBV7-8
TGTGCCGCGGGGCCGCGTAATGAAAAACTGTTTTTT | CAAGPRNEKLFF | NA | TRBJ1-4 | 12 | NA | TRBV5-4
TGTGCCAGCAGTACCTTGGGGGATCCTACCTACGAGCAGTACTTC | CASSTLGDPTYEQYF | NA | TRBJ2-7 | 15 | NA | TRBV6-6
TGCAGTGCTAGGGCAGTGGGGCCCCAGCATTTT | CSARAVGPQHF | NA | TRBJ1-5 | 11 | NA | TRBV20-1
TGTGCCAGCACCCAATGGGGAGCCGGGGAGCTGTTTTTT | CASTQWGAGELFF | NA | TRBJ2-2 | 13 | few | TRBV7-2
TGTGCCAGCAGTGAAGACAGATCCTATATGAACACTGAAGCTTTCTTT | CASSEDRSYMNTEAFF | NA | TRBJ1-1 | 16 | few | TRBV28
TGCGCCAGCAGCCCGGCGGCGGGGGGGGTACACGAGCAGTACTTC | CASSPAAGGVHEQYF | TRBD2 | TRBJ2-7 | 15 | once | TRBV5-1
TGTGCCACCAGCAGAGATTATTCCGGACAGAGCACCCTGAATGAGCAGTTCTTC | CATSRDYSGQSTLNEQFF | NA | TRBJ2-1 | 18 | NA | TRBV15
TGTGCCAGCAGTTTGGGGACCAGGCCCATCTCTGGAAACACCATATATTTT | CASSLGTRPISGNTIYF | NA | TRBJ1-3 | 17 | NA | TRBV28
TGTGCCAGCAGCTCGCAGGACGGGGTCGGGTATGGCTACACCTTC | CASSSQDGVGYGYTF | NA | TRBJ1-2 | 15 | NA | TRBV13
TGTGCCAGCAGCGGTACTAGCGGGGGGGCCGGGGAGACCCAGTACTTC | CASSGTSGGAGETQYF | TRBD2 | TRBJ2-5 | 16 | NA | TRBV9